This T cell receptor beta chain was retrieved from a study of blood T cell repertoires in COVID-19 (dated by TCRdb to the early 2020s). Regarding the research as a whole: Collaborator samples came from the United States, Italy and Spain and covered acute and convalescent phases of COVID-19. The repertoires were made available in a free public database intended to serve as a resource for research on the immune response to SARS-CoV-2. Where HLA class I and class II types were available, the types were taken from metadata supplied by the sample provider, not from assay-based typing. Deeply sampled blood TCRbeta repertoires from subjects exposed to, actively infected with, or recovered from COVID-19 were included in the dataset. Nearly every sample came with metadata listing a de-identified subject ID, COVID-19 status, age in years and sex. The material from the prospective study consisted of cDNA or gDNA derived from T cells, B-cell-depleted T cells, or PBMCs. Samples came from the ongoing ImmuneRACE study (first 160 participants) plus 1,254 subjects from 6 global collaborators. Findings and caveats that apply to the study as a whole: The amount of clinical and demographic metadata varied by source and participant and was provided uncurated.

One collaborating source in Seattle enrolled patients during active infection and followed them longitudinally through the course of disease. Each collaborating institution followed its own protocols to collect whole blood in K2EDTA tubes. Collaborator samples were shipped for TCRbeta analysis as frozen whole blood, isolated PBMCs, or DNA extracted from either sample type. Here V drops 4 bases and J drops 7 bases, and the junction holds 10 bases not matched to any gene. Per the germline V gene, MNHEY is the CDR1 and SVGAGI is the CDR2. The CDR3, cysteine through phenylalanine, is 16 amino acids long. Left in the record is the CDR3 DNA by itself, 48 bases read in frame from the first base. As to this clone: Its cognate antigen has yet to be identified. Nothing much larger sits one base from this clone, and base qualities are not available.

TCRbeta CDR3 regions were amplified from genomic DNA by means of the immunoSEQ Assay, a bias-controlled multiplex PCR. Turning to the authors' computational methods: Within the assay, amplification of reference gene primers was used to estimate how many nucleated cells each sample contained. Sequence reads were collapsed and filtered to measure the absolute abundance of every unique TCRbeta CDR3 rearrangement. For each sample, productive Simpson clonality was calculated as the square root of Simpson's diversity index across productive rearrangements. TCRdb provides this immuneACCESS table in a form limited to in-frame rearrangements. Some clones are lacking; in checked studies, under half of them reflect an unresolved V gene, and why the rest are absent is not known. V and J calls and clone size are copied from that table; D and trimming were computed from the DNA. The sample yields about 96,000 clones; roughly 89% were counted once. 4% to 4.5% of the sample is in the top ten clones.

This chain is built from TRBV6-5 and TRBJ2-2, with TRBD2 matching 9 junction bases. The TCR originated in a human donor with COVID-19, enrolled during active disease. The donor label of this sample is uncertain. Sample: peripheral blood. The sequence in DNA is TGTGCCAGCAGTTTTCAGGCGGGGGGGCACCACGGGGAGCTGTTTTTT. Translated, this is CASSFQAGGHHGELFF.